These 21 T cell receptor beta chains were sequenced from one sample in a study of a mutant IDH1 vaccine in newly diagnosed glioma. Specified time point: baseline, week 1 (first vaccination visit). The treatment here: pre-vaccination baseline after standard-of-care therapy. Repertoires were generated with immunoSEQ multiplex PCR, while TCRdb's copy carries only in-frame clones and drops some. This sample yields over 80,000 clones, of which approximately 90% are seen a single time; 0.5% to 0.6% belongs to the top ten. The source was PBMCs, collected from a glioma patient treated with radiotherapy, temozolomide or both. The source of these receptors is a woman aged 45-60 years with glioma.

J is TRBJ2-3 and V is TRBV9, with TRBD2 matching 12 bases. Germline V gives CDR1 SGDLS, CDR2 YYNGEE. The CDR3 covers 16 residues. The ends lost 4 bases at V and 2 bases at J; junction bases unmatched: 5. CDR3 coding DNA: TGTGCCAGCAGCCCTCGGACTAGCGGGGTCACAGATACGCAGTATTTT. It yields the protein CASSPRTSGVTDTQYF.

V is TRBV10-3 and J is TRBJ2-5; 7 nucleotides line up with TRBD2. With the DNA end fitting TRBJ2-7 better, the J assignment may be wrong. The germline V gene has CDR1 ENHRY and CDR2 SYGVKD. The CDR3 loop spans 15 amino acids. This CDR3 is CAISGGGVPAYEQYF. The CDR3, as DNA: TGTGCCATCAGTGGGGGAGGGGTCCCAGCCTACGAGCAGTACTTC.

J is TRBJ2-7 and V is TRBV5-4, with TRBD1 identical over 8 bases. CDR1 SGHNT and CDR2 YYREEE come from the germline V gene (reference sequence). The CDR3 extends over 14 amino acids. V shed 5 bases and J 4 bases; nucleotides not matched to a gene: 8. DNA of the CDR3: TGTGCCAGCAGGAGGGAGGACAGGGCGTACGAGCAGTACTTC. This sequence encodes CASRREDRAYEQYF.

CDR3 sequence (DNA): TGCAGCGTTGGGGGACTAGCGGGAGAGTCTCCCTCCTACGAGCAGTACTTC. Its translation is CSVGGLAGESPSYEQYF. The chain uses TRBV29-1 and TRBJ2-7; 14 bases line up with TRBD2. This CDR3 spans 17 amino acids. CDR1 and CDR2 (germline): SQVTM, ANQGSEA. The junction had 8 bases not matched to a gene; V was cut back by 4 bases and J by 0 bases.

The chain links TRBV6-5 to TRBJ2-7; 8 bases map to TRBD1. The CDR3 extends over 16 amino acids. V shed 1 base, J shed 6 bases, and the junction held 11 bases outside the gene matches. Germline V CDR1 and CDR2: MNHEY, SVGAGI. Here the CDR3 reads CASSYFSGGEGGEQYF. In DNA, the CDR3 is TGTGCCAGCAGTTACTTCTCAGGGGGCGAAGGGGGCGAGCAGTACTTC.

V and J are TRBV6-5 and TRBJ1-1; no definite D call. The CDR3 covers 16 residues. The V gene lost 2 bases and the J gene lost 4 bases, with 17 bases spanning the gap. Germline lookup yields CDR1 MNHEY and CDR2 SVGAGI. The CDR3 DNA follows: TGTGCCAGCAGTTACCTACACGCCGGCAGAGGCACTGAAGCTTTCTTT. Its translation: CASSYLHAGRGTEAFF.

V usage is TRBV9 and J usage is TRBJ1-4; D might be TRBD1 (5 bases). There are 15 residues in the CDR3. Trimming stripped 0 bases from V and 8 bases from J, with 14 bases between. Germline lookup yields CDR1 SGDLS and CDR2 YYNGEE. CDR3 sequence: CASSVGSGLAEKLFF. CDR3 sequence (DNA): TGTGCCAGCAGCGTAGGTTCAGGGCTGGCCGAAAAACTGTTTTTT.

The rearrangement links TRBV9 to TRBJ2-2; tentatively, D is TRBD1 (6 bases). The V end lost 4 bases, the J end lost 6 bases, and 13 bases lay between the germline ends. The CDR3 totals 14 residues. Germline V gene sequence: CDR1 SGDLS, CDR2 YYNGEE. Here the CDR3 DNA reads TGTGCCAGCAGCCTACAGGGAGTATCCGGGGAGCTGTTTTTT. This encodes CASSLQGVSGELFF.

J is TRBJ1-2 and V is TRBV5-1; perhaps TRBD1 as D (6 bases). From germline, CDR1 is SGHRS and CDR2 YFSETQ. This CDR3 has 14 residues. Trimming cost V 4 bases and J 2 bases, with 12 bases left between them. CDR3 sequence (DNA): TGCGCCAGCAGCAGCTTAACAGGGAACTATGGCTACACCTTC. Its translation: CASSSLTGNYGYTF.

The genes are TRBV7-9 and TRBJ2-7, with TRBD2 matching over 8 bases. The germline V gene encodes CDR1 SEHNR and CDR2 FQNEAQ (reference sequence). The CDR3 loop spans 17 amino acids. V trimming: 5 bases; J trimming: 3 bases; junction bases outside the gene matches: 15. CDR3 DNA sequence: TGTGCCAGCAGCCAATTCCCTCTCACTAGCGGAAACTACGAGCAGTACTTC. Its protein product is CASSQFPLTSGNYEQYF.

The rearrangement uses TRBV7-8 and TRBJ1-2; D is undetermined. Deletions cut 3 bases from V and 3 bases from J, with 5 bases between. This CDR3 is 12 amino acids long. Germline lookup yields CDR1 SGHVS and CDR2 FQNEAQ. The CDR3 nucleotides are TGTGCCAGCAGCTTCACCGACTATGGCTACACCTTC. Translating it yields CASSFTDYGYTF.

The V and J genes are TRBV27 and TRBJ2-2; 8 bases fit TRBD2. This CDR3 spans 15 amino acids. J lost 5 bases, V lost 6 bases, and 8 bases had no gene match. Germline-derived CDR1 and CDR2 are MNHEY and SMNVEV (reference sequence). This CDR3 is CASRVVAGYTGELFF. DNA for the CDR3: TGTGCCAGCAGGGTGGTAGCGGGATATACCGGGGAGCTGTTTTTT.

The chain combines TRBV5-4 with TRBJ1-2, with 7 nucleotides matching TRBD1. J was trimmed by 2 bases and V by 6 bases; bases with no gene match: 7. This CDR3 spans 14 amino acids. Germline-derived CDR1 and CDR2 are SGHNT and YYREEE (reference sequence). The CDR3 bases are TGTGCCAGCACCTCGGACAGGCCAAACTATGGCTACACCTTC. Protein: CASTSDRPNYGYTF.

The chain links TRBV10-1 to TRBJ2-7; 10 bases fit TRBD2. After removal of 2 bases from V and 3 bases from J, the junction contained 16 bases not matched to a gene. Germline lookup yields CDR1 WNHNN and CDR2 SYGVQD (reference sequence). CDR3 size: 19 residues. In DNA, the CDR3 is TGCGCCAGCAGTGAGAAGGGGCCTAGCGGGAGCAGGGAGGGCTACGAGCAGTACTTC. Translation gives CASSEKGPSGSREGYEQYF.

This sequence joins TRBV11-1 and TRBJ1-1, with D uncertain. Trimming took off 1 base at V and 0 bases at J, with 3 bases between the two ends. Germline V CDR1 and CDR2: SGHAT, FQDESV (reference sequence). This CDR3 is 13 amino acids long. CDR3 DNA: TGTGCCAGCAGCTTAGAGGTGAACACTGAAGCTTTCTTT. It specifies CASSLEVNTEAFF.

Written as DNA, the CDR3 is TGTGCTAGTGGCCGACAGCTGAACACTGAAGCTTTCTTT. Translation: CASGRQLNTEAFF. This sequence joins TRBV12-5 and TRBJ1-1, with D possibly TRBD1 on 5 matching bases. Deletions cut 6 bases from V and 0 bases from J, with 8 bases between. The CDR3 loop spans 13 amino acids. Germline values: CDR1 LGHNT, CDR2 FRNRAP.

J is TRBJ2-7 and V is TRBV28, with D possibly TRBD1 on 5 matching bases. V lost 4 bases to trimming and J lost 0 bases, with 10 bases between them. In germline, CDR1 is MDHEN, CDR2 SYDVKM. The CDR3 totals 14 residues. The CDR3 nucleotides are TGTGCCAGCAGTTGGCAGGGCCCCTCCTACGAGCAGTACTTC. Its protein product is CASSWQGPSYEQYF. Supplemented by reference TRBV28 and TRBJ2-7, the full variable domain reads DVKVTQSSRYLVKRTGEKVFLECVQDMDHENMFWYRQDPGLGLRLIYFSYDVKMKEKGDIPEGYSVSREKKERFSLILESASTNQTSMYLCASSWQGPSYEQYFGPGTRLTVT.

The genes are TRBV19 and TRBJ2-1; 8 nucleotides align to TRBD2. V was clipped by 4 bases and J by 7 bases; unmatched bases: 6. This CDR3 has 14 residues. Germline V gives CDR1 LNHDA, CDR2 SQIVND (reference sequence). The CDR3: CASSRTSRGNEQFF. CDR3 DNA: TGTGCCAGTAGTAGGACTAGCAGAGGGAATGAGCAGTTCTTC.

The rearrangement uses TRBV6-6 and TRBJ1-1, with D tentatively TRBD1 (5 bases). Trimming left V 5 bases short and J 3 bases short, with 10 bases between. The CDR3 contains 13 residues. Germline-derived CDR1 and CDR2 are MNHNY and SVGAGI (reference sequence). CDR3 sequence (DNA): TGTGCCAGCAGTCGGGGGTCCTACACTGAAGCTTTCTTT. The encoded protein is CASSRGSYTEAFF.

The chain joins TRBV5-1 to TRBJ2-1; D ambiguous. Trimming removed 4 bases from V and 0 bases from J, with 11 bases in between. The CDR3 runs 15 residues. Germline V gives CDR1 SGHRS, CDR2 YFSETQ. The CDR3 is CASSPMETSYNEQFF. CDR3 coding DNA: TGCGCCAGCAGCCCCATGGAAACCTCCTACAATGAGCAGTTCTTC. Drawing the rest from reference TRBV5-1 and TRBJ2-1, the complete variable domain is KAGVTQTPRYLIKTRGQQVTLSCSPISGHRSVSWYQQTPGQGLQFLFEYFSETQRNKGNFPGRFSGRQFSNSRSEMNVSTLELGDSALYLCASSPMETSYNEQFFGPGTRLTVL.

The chain uses TRBV9 and TRBJ2-1; 8 nucleotides line up with TRBD1. The CDR3 loop spans 17 amino acids. After removal of 4 bases from V and 7 bases from J, the junction contained 16 bases not matched to a gene. Germline assignment: CDR1 SGDLS and CDR2 YYNGEE. The CDR3: CASSPRGSGGVGNEQFF. CDR3 coding DNA: TGTGCCAGCAGCCCGAGGGGGTCAGGGGGCGTGGGTAATGAGCAGTTCTTC.